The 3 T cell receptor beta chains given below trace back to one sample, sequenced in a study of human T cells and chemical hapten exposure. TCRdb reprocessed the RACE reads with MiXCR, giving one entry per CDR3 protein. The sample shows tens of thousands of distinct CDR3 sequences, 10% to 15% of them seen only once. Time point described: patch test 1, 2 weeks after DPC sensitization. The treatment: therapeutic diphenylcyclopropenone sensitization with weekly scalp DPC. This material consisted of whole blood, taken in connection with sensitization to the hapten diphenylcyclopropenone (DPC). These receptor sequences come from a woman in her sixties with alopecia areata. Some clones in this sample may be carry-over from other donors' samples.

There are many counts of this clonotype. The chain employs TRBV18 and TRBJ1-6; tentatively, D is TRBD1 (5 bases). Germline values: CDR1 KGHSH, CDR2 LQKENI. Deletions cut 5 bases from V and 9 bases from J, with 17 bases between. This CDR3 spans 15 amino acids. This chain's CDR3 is CASSTSPGFGSPLHF. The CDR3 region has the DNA TGTGCCAGCTCAACCTCCCCAGGGTTCGGTTCACCCCTCCACTTT.

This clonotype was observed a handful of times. The CDR3 sequence: CASSLGPANTEAFF. Here the CDR3 DNA reads TGCGCCAGCAGCTTGGGGCCGGCGAACACTGAAGCTTTCTTT. This chain uses TRBV5-1 with TRBJ1-1; D is undetermined. The CDR3 covers 14 residues. Looked up from germline, CDR1 is SGHRS and CDR2 is YFSETQ. Trimming took off 0 bases at V and 1 base at J, with 7 bases between the two ends.

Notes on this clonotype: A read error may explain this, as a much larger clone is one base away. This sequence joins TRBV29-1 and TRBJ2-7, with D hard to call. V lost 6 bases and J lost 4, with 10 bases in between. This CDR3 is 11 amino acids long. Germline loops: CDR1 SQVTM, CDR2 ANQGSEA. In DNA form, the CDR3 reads TGCAGCGTGGAGACCGGGTACGAGCAGTACTTC. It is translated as CSVETGYEQYF.